The 14 T cell receptor beta chains in this list originate from one sample, sequenced in a study of cytomegalovirus exposure and HLA in healthy donors. Amplification used 60 Vbeta primers and 13 Jbeta primers. TCRdb's copy holds only in-frame clones and misses some; the assay was immunoSEQ multiplex PCR. The data contain over 50,000 clones, approximately 71% of them singletons. The sample was PBMCs. The receptors were sampled from a man aged 35 to 55 in good health and CMV-seropositive.

This clone was counted a few times. V usage is TRBV7-7 and J usage is TRBJ1-1; no clear D. CDR1 is SSHAT, CDR2 FNYEAQ, per germline (reference sequence). The CDR3 loop spans 12 amino acids. The CDR3 nucleotides are TGTGCTGTCGGCGGGGTTAACACTGAAGCTTTCTTT. Encoded protein: CAVGGVNTEAFF.

This sequence joins TRBV6-5 and TRBJ1-2, with D perhaps matching TRBD1 (6 bases). The CDR3 loop spans 16 amino acids. The germline CDR1 and CDR2 sequences are MNHEY and SVGAGI. V was cut by 0 bases and J by 4 bases, with 15 bases left in between. CDR3 residues: CASSYSLSGTLYGYTF. CDR3 nucleotide sequence: TGTGCCAGCAGTTACTCCCTATCCGGGACACTCTATGGCTACACCTTC.

The CDR3 nucleotides read TGTGCCAGCAGTCACCCGGGCGGCAGGGGGAGTGAGACCCAGTACTTC. Amino acid sequence: CASSHPGGRGSETQYF. The chain carries TRBV6-6 and TRBJ2-5, with TRBD1 identical over 7 bases. CDR1 and CDR2 (germline): MNHNY, SVGAGI (reference sequence). This CDR3 is built from 16 residues. The ends lost 5 bases at V and 5 bases at J; junction bases unmatched: 14.

The chain joins TRBV7-9 to TRBJ1-1; D gene unclear. Trimming cost V 5 bases and J 0 bases, with 7 bases left between them. CDR1 SEHNR and CDR2 FQNEAQ come from the germline V gene (reference sequence). This CDR3 contains 13 residues. CDR3 region: CASSQTVNTEAFF. Here the CDR3 DNA reads TGTGCCAGCAGCCAAACGGTGAACACTGAAGCTTTCTTT.

The V call is TRBV7-3, the J call TRBJ2-1, with D unclear. V lost 1 base, J lost 5 bases, and 6 bases lay in between. This CDR3 is built from 13 residues. Germline V gene lookup returns CDR1 SGHTA and CDR2 FQGTGA. The CDR3 DNA sequence: TGTGCCAGCAGCTTAAGCCAGAACAATGAGCAGTTCTTC. It yields the protein CASSLSQNNEQFF.

Note on this clone: The junction departs from germline at one end; a sequencing error may be responsible. V usage is TRBV6-1 and J usage is TRBJ1-5; TRBD1 might be the D (6 bases). CDR1 MNHNS and CDR2 SASEGT come from the germline V gene. The CDR3 has 16 amino acids. The CDR3 loop reads CASSAVRGGPNRPQHF. DNA for the CDR3: TGTGCCAGCAGTGCCGTAAGGGGGGGCCCTAATCGGCCCCAGCATTTT.

This clone was counted only a few times. The V call is TRBV19, the J call TRBJ2-1; D may be TRBD1 (6 bases). The CDR3 contains 13 residues. Trimming left V 8 bases short and J 4 bases short, with 12 bases between. The germline gives CDR1 LNHDA, CDR2 SQIVND (reference sequence). DNA of the CDR3: TGTGCCAGTGGAGATCAGGGGTACAATGAGCAGTTCTTC. Amino acid sequence: CASGDQGYNEQFF.

Written as DNA, the CDR3 is TGCAGCGTGGGAGGGATGAACACTGAAGCTTTCTTT. Encoded protein: CSVGGMNTEAFF. The V call is TRBV29-1, the J call TRBJ1-1; the D is unclear. V lost 6 bases and J 0 bases, leaving 8 bases between the germline ends. CDR3 size: 12 residues. Germline loops: CDR1 SQVTM, CDR2 ANQGSEA.

This clone turned up a few times. V usage is TRBV7-3 and J usage is TRBJ2-5; a possible D gene is TRBD1 (6 bases). This CDR3 contains 13 residues. From germline, CDR1 is SGHTA and CDR2 FQGTGA. V lost 5 bases and J 1 base, leaving 8 bases between the germline ends. This CDR3 reads CASSTTGQETQYF. CDR3 nucleotide sequence: TGTGCCAGCAGCACGACAGGCCAAGAGACCCAGTACTTC. Together with reference TRBV7-3 and TRBJ2-5, the CDR3 gives the full variable domain: GAGVSQTPSNKVTEKGKYVELRCDPISGHTALYWYRQSLGQGPEFLIYFQGTGAADDSGLPNDRFFAVRPEGSVSTLKIQRTERGDSAVYLCASSTTGQETQYFGPGTRLLVL.

V gene TRBV4-2 combines with J gene TRBJ2-7; D remains ambiguous. The CDR3 sequence is 16 residues long. Between the trimmed V and J ends, which lost 1 base and 3 bases, there was a span of 16 bases. Germline values: CDR1 LGHNA, CDR2 YNFKEQ. CDR3 amino acids: CASSQGGRVGDYEQYF. The CDR3 coding sequence is TGTGCCAGCAGCCAAGGCGGCCGGGTTGGCGACTACGAGCAGTACTTC.

This rearrangement joins TRBV7-2 to TRBJ2-3, with TRBD2 identical over 11 bases. Trimming removed 4 bases from V and 1 base from J; junction bases left unmatched: 4. The CDR3 loop spans 16 amino acids. The germline CDR1 and CDR2 sequences are SGHTA and FQGNSA. The CDR3 bases are TGTGCCAGCAGCTGGGGACTAGCGGCAGGCACAGATACGCAGTATTTT. Its translation: CASSWGLAAGTDTQYF.

This clone was found a few times. The rearrangement uses TRBV19 and TRBJ1-1; 7 nucleotides agree with TRBD1. Germline lookup yields CDR1 LNHDA and CDR2 SQIVND (reference sequence). The V segment lost 4 bases and the J segment 2 bases; nucleotides outside the gene matches: 4. The CDR3 is 14 amino acids. In DNA, the CDR3 is TGTGCCAGTAGTAACAGGGGTTCAAACACTGAAGCTTTCTTT. The encoded protein is CASSNRGSNTEAFF.

The J gene is TRBJ1-1, the V gene TRBV2; 8 nucleotides match TRBD1. The junction had 7 bases not matched to a gene; V was cut back by 6 bases and J by 4 bases. Per the germline V gene, CDR1 is SNHLY and CDR2 is FYNNEI. The CDR3 runs to 14 residues. CDR3 region: CASRSQGVSTEAFF. The DNA of the CDR3 is TGTGCCAGCAGGTCACAGGGGGTGAGCACTGAAGCTTTCTTT.

V is TRBV6-6 and J is TRBJ1-5, with a tentative D call TRBD1 (6 bases). CDR3 length: 15 residues. Germline CDR1 MNHNY, CDR2 SVGAGI (reference sequence). With 5 bases removed from V and 0 bases from J, the gap between germline ends came to 11 bases. CDR3 region: CASSTTGDSNQPQHF. In DNA form, the CDR3 reads TGTGCCAGCAGTACGACAGGCGATAGCAATCAGCCCCAGCATTTT.